This T cell receptor beta chain was captured by sequencing in a study of CD8 T cells in Susac syndrome. This CDR3 region has 13 residues. The germline CDR1 and CDR2 sequences are MGHDK and SYGVNS. Trimming removed 8 bases at V and 4 bases at J, with 14 bases between. The patients who served as multiple sclerosis controls were treatment-naive and had stable or active relapsing-remitting disease that fulfilled the revised McDonald criteria. In contrast to the negatively isolated CD8+ and CD4+ T cells, TEMRA cells were FACS-enriched. Reverse transcription of about 0.5 to 1 ug RNA was carried out with random hexamers. By means of immunoSEQ multiplex PCR, TCR beta CDR3 spanning 54 Vbeta and 13 Jbeta underwent amplification. Via MiXCR, TCRdb re-called the immunoSEQ multiplex PCR reads, giving one row per CDR3 protein. The sample consists of about 150,000 distinct CDR3 sequences, about 95% of them appearing once.

The V call is TRBV25-1, the J call TRBJ1-2, with a possible D match to TRBD1 (6 bases). This sequence was found in a human donor with multiple sclerosis. Sequenced: CD8+ T cells from PBMCs. The CDR3 DNA reads as TGTGCCAGCGGCGAACAGGGCCTCTATGGCTACACCTTC. Translation: CASGEQGLYGYTF.